These 4 T cell receptor beta chains were all obtained from the same sample, sequenced in a study of beta chain features in type 1 diabetes. What was sequenced were expressed TCRB transcripts, since all of the isolated RNA had been reverse transcribed. Profiling relied on immunoSEQ multiplex PCR, and the TCRdb table lists in-frame clones only, not all of them. The sample lists 900,000 or so clones; roughly a sixth were seen once. Sequenced material: naive CD4+ T cells from blood. These receptors were taken from a woman aged 18-29 years in good health.

This chain uses TRBV9 with TRBJ2-5; 7 bases align to TRBD2. Germline CDR1 reads SGDLS; CDR2 reads YYNGEE. V gave up 3 bases and J gave up 5 bases; unmatched junction bases: 10. The CDR3 runs to 15 residues. This CDR3 reads CASSGRTGGEETQYF. The CDR3 DNA sequence: TGTGCCAGCAGCGGGAGGACGGGGGGTGAGGAGACCCAGTACTTC.

The CDR3 spells CASSLESYEQYF. DNA for the CDR3: TGTGCCAGCAGTCTCGAATCCTACGAGCAGTACTTC. V gene TRBV28 combines with J gene TRBJ2-7; D not certain. The CDR3 extends over 12 amino acids. Germline V gene sequence: CDR1 MDHEN, CDR2 SYDVKM. Deletions cut 5 bases from V and 1 base from J, with 6 bases between. The complete variable domain, with remaining parts taken from reference TRBV28 and TRBJ2-7, reads DVKVTQSSRYLVKRTGEKVFLECVQDMDHENMFWYRQDPGLGLRLIYFSYDVKMKEKGDIPEGYSVSREKKERFSLILESASTNQTSMYLCASSLESYEQYFGPGTRLTVT.

This clone came up a few times. The rearrangement joins TRBV7-9 to TRBJ2-1, with D perhaps TRBD2 (5 bases). Trimming removed 5 bases at V and 8 bases at J, with 13 bases between. The CDR3 is 13 amino acids. Germline-derived CDR1 and CDR2 are SEHNR and FQNEAQ (reference sequence). The CDR3: CASSLGPRDEQFF. The CDR3 bases are TGTGCCAGCAGCCTAGGCCCGAGGGATGAGCAGTTCTTC.

This clone was counted only a few times. This sequence joins TRBV7-3 and TRBJ2-3; no firm D call. V lost 2 bases and J 4 bases, leaving 16 bases between the germline ends. This CDR3 contains 16 residues. The germline V gene encodes CDR1 SGHTA and CDR2 FQGTGA. The CDR3 DNA sequence: TGTGCCAGCAGCTTATTCGGGCTCGGAAGTGCAGATACGCAGTATTTT. Translation gives CASSLFGLGSADTQYF.